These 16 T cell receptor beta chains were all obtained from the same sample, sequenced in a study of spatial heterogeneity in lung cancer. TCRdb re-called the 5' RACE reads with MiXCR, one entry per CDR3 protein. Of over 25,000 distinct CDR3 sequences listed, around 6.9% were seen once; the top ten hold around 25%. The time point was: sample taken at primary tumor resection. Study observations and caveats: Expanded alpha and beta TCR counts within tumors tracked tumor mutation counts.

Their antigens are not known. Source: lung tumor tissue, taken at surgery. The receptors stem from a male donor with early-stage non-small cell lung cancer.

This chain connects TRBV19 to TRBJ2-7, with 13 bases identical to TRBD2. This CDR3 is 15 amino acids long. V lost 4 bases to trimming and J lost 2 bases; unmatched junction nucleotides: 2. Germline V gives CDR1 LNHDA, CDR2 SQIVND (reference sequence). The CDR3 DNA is TGTGCCAGTAGTACAGGACTAGCGGGGGCCTACGAGCAGTACTTC. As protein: CASSTGLAGAYEQYF. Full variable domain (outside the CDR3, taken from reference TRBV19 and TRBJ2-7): DGGITQSPKYLFRKEGQNVTLSCEQNLNHDAMYWYRQDPGQGLRLIYYSQIVNDFQKGDIAEGYSVSREKKESFPLTVTSAQKNPTAFYLCASSTGLAGAYEQYFGPGTRLTVT.

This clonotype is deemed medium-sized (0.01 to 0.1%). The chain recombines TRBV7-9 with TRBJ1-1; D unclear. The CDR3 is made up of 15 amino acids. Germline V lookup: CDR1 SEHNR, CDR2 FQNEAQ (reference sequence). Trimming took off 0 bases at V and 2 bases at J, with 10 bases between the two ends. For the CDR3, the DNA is TGTGCCAGCAGCTTAGCGTTCAGCCGTAACACTGAAGCTTTCTTT. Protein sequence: CASSLAFSRNTEAFF.

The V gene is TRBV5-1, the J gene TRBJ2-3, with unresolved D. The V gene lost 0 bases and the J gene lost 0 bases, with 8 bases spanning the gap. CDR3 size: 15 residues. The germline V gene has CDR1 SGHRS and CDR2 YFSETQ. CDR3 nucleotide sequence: TGCGCCAGCAGCTTGGGACGCCCCAGCACAGATACGCAGTATTTT. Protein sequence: CASSLGRPSTDTQYF. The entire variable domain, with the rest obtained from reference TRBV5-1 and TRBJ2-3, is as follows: KAGVTQTPRYLIKTRGQQVTLSCSPISGHRSVSWYQQTPGQGLQFLFEYFSETQRNKGNFPGRFSGRQFSNSRSEMNVSTLELGDSALYLCASSLGRPSTDTQYFGPGTRLTVL.

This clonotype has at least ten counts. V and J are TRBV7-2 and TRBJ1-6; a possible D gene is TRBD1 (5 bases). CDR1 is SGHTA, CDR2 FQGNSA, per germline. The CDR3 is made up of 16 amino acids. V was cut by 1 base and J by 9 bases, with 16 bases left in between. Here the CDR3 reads CASSLVAPGVGSPLHF. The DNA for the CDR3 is TGTGCCAGCAGCTTAGTCGCTCCGGGGGTAGGTTCACCCCTCCACTTT.

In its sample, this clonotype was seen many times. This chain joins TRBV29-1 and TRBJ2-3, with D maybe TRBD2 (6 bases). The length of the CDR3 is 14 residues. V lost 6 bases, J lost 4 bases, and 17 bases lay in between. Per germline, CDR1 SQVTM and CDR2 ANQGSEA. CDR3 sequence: CSVEGIADADTQYF. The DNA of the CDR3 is TGCAGCGTGGAGGGGATCGCGGACGCAGATACGCAGTATTTT.

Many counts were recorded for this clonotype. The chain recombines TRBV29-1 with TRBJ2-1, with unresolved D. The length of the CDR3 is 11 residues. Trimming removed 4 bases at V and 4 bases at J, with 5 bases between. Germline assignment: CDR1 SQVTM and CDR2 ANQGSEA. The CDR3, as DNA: TGCAGCGTTGGAGTATACAATGAGCAGTTCTTC. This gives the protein CSVGVYNEQFF.

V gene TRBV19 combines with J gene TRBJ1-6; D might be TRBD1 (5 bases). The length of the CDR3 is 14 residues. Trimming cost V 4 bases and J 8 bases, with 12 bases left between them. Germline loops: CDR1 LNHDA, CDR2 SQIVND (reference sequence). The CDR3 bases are TGTGCCAGTAGTAGACCGGGACGGGATTCACCCCTCCACTTT. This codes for CASSRPGRDSPLHF.

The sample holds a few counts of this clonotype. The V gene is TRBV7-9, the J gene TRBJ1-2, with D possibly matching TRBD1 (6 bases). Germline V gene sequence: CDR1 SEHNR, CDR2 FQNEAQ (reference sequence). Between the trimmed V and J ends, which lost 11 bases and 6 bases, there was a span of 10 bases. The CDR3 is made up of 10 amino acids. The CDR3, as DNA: TGTGCCGGGGACACAAATGGCTACACCTTC. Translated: CAGDTNGYTF.

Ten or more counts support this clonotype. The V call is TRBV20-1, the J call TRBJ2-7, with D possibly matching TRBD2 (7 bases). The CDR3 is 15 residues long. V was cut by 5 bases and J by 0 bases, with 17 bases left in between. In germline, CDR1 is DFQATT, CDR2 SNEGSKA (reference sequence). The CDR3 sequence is CSAPPPGGLSYEQYF. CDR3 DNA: TGCAGTGCTCCCCCCCCGGGGGGCCTCTCCTACGAGCAGTACTTC.

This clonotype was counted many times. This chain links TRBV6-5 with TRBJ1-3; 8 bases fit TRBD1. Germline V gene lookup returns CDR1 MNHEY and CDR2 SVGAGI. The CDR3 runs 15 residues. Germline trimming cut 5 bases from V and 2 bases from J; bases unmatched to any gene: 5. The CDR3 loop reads CASSPDRATGNTIYF. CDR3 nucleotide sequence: TGTGCCAGCAGTCCGGACAGGGCAACTGGAAACACCATATATTTT.

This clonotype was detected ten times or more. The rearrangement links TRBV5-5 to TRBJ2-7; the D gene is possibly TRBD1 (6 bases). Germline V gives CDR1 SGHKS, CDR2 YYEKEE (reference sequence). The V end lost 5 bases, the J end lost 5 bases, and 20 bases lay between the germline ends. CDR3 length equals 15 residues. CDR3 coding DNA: TGTGCCAGCAGGACGCCGGGACAAAGTCAGCACGAGCAGTACTTC. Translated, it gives CASRTPGQSQHEQYF.

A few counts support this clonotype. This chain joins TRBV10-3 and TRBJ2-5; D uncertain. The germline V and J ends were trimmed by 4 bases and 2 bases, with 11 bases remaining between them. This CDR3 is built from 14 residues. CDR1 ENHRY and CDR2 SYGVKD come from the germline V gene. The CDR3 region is CAISGAQDQETQYF. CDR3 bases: TGTGCCATCAGTGGCGCCCAGGATCAAGAGACCCAGTACTTC.

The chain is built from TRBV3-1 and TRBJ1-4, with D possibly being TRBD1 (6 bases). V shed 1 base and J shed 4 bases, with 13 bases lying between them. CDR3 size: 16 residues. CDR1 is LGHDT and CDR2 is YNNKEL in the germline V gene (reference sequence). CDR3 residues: CASSQALDRVNEKLFF. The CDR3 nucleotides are TGTGCCAGCAGCCAAGCCTTGGACAGAGTTAATGAAAAACTGTTTTTT.

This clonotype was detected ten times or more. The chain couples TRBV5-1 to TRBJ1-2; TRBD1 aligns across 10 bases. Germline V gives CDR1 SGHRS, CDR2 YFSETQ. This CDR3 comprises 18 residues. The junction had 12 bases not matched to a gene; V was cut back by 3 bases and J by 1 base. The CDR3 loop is CASSSEPTGTGDNYGYTF. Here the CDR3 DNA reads TGCGCCAGCAGCTCGGAGCCAACCGGGACAGGGGATAACTATGGCTACACCTTC. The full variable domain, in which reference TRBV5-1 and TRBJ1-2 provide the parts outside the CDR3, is KAGVTQTPRYLIKTRGQQVTLSCSPISGHRSVSWYQQTPGQGLQFLFEYFSETQRNKGNFPGRFSGRQFSNSRSEMNVSTLELGDSALYLCASSSEPTGTGDNYGYTFGSGTRLTVV.

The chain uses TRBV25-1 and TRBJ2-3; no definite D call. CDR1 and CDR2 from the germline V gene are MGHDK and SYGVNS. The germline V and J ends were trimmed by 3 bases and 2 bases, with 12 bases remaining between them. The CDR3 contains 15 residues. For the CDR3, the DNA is TGTGCCAGCAGTGAGCCCATGACCCACACAGATACGCAGTATTTT. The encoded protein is CASSEPMTHTDTQYF.

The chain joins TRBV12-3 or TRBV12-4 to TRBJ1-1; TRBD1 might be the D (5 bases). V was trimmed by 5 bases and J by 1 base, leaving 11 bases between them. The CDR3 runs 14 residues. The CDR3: CASSDSFANTEAFF. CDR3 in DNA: TGTGCCAGCAGTGACAGTTTTGCGAACACTGAAGCTTTCTTT.